These T cell receptor beta chains were read from a single sample in a study of cytomegalovirus exposure and HLA in healthy donors. Data came from immunoSEQ multiplex PCR; TCRdb stores just in-frame clones and leaves some out. The sample carries around 130,000 clones, about 90% recorded once. Sequencing used PBMCs. These receptors originate from a man aged 25-45 years in good health and CMV-seronegative. CDR3s leave out the opening cysteine and the closing phenylalanine or tryptophan. The order of the fields is V gene, CDR3 length, J gene, D gene, CDR3 protein. D genes are given only for firm matches.

V gene: TRBV4-2; CDR3 length: 14; J gene: TRBJ1-5; D gene: TRBD1; CDR3 protein: ASSPRSDRGNQPQH
V gene: TRBV15; CDR3 length: 12; J gene: TRBJ1-1; D gene: .; CDR3 protein: ATSRRRENTEAF
V gene: TRBV7-9; CDR3 length: 12; J gene: TRBJ2-2; D gene: .; CDR3 protein: ASSFLYYTGELF
V gene: TRBV10-3; CDR3 length: 13; J gene: TRBJ2-7; D gene: TRBD2; CDR3 protein: AISPTSADRSGQY
V gene: TRBV5-1; CDR3 length: 15; J gene: TRBJ2-5; D gene: .; CDR3 protein: ASSYGRSGALQETQY
V gene: TRBV18; CDR3 length: 13; J gene: TRBJ1-6; D gene: TRBD1; CDR3 protein: ASSPGQADGSPLH
V gene: TRBV28; CDR3 length: 11; J gene: TRBJ2-5; D gene: .; CDR3 protein: ASSFVGPETQY
V gene: TRBV6-6; CDR3 length: 13; J gene: TRBJ2-7; D gene: TRBD1; CDR3 protein: ASSQANRGFYEQY
V gene: TRBV15; CDR3 length: 13; J gene: TRBJ1-2; D gene: .; CDR3 protein: ATSRDLAVDYGYT
V gene: TRBV2; CDR3 length: 12; J gene: TRBJ1-2; D gene: TRBD1; CDR3 protein: ASRVGGTGYGYT
V gene: TRBV5-4; CDR3 length: 14; J gene: TRBJ2-3; D gene: TRBD1; CDR3 protein: ASSLGTGSGTDTQY
V gene: TRBV6-5; CDR3 length: 12; J gene: TRBJ2-1; D gene: .; CDR3 protein: ASNLRGAYNEQF
V gene: TRBV14; CDR3 length: 13; J gene: TRBJ2-7; D gene: TRBD1; CDR3 protein: ASSQPGQGAHEQY
V gene: TRBV6-1; CDR3 length: 11; J gene: TRBJ2-7; D gene: .; CDR3 protein: ASSLPSLNEQY
V gene: TRBV19; CDR3 length: 13; J gene: TRBJ2-7; D gene: .; CDR3 protein: ASSPSRGYSYEQY
V gene: TRBV5-1; CDR3 length: 14; J gene: TRBJ2-1; D gene: TRBD1; CDR3 protein: ASSLARDSRYNEQF
V gene: TRBV7-3; CDR3 length: 13; J gene: TRBJ2-2; D gene: .; CDR3 protein: ASSLGLTNTGELF
V gene: TRBV4-1; CDR3 length: 12; J gene: TRBJ1-3; D gene: .; CDR3 protein: ASSQGGDGNTIY
V gene: TRBV4-3; CDR3 length: 14; J gene: TRBJ2-7; D gene: .; CDR3 protein: ASSQVRLSSGYEQY
V gene: TRBV4-3; CDR3 length: 13; J gene: TRBJ2-2; D gene: TRBD2; CDR3 protein: ASSQAGTRPGELF
V gene: TRBV7-9; CDR3 length: 12; J gene: TRBJ2-7; D gene: .; CDR3 protein: ASSLAAPALEQY
V gene: TRBV7-8; CDR3 length: 9; J gene: TRBJ1-1; D gene: .; CDR3 protein: ASSSSYEAF
V gene: TRBV27; CDR3 length: 13; J gene: TRBJ2-2; D gene: .; CDR3 protein: ASSLMAPNTGELF
V gene: TRBV5-1; CDR3 length: 10; J gene: TRBJ1-1; D gene: .; CDR3 protein: ASKGAGPEAF
V gene: TRBV7-9; CDR3 length: 16; J gene: TRBJ2-2; D gene: .; CDR3 protein: ASSLRAQTRVNTGELF
V gene: TRBV19; CDR3 length: 13; J gene: TRBJ2-2; D gene: TRBD2; CDR3 protein: ASSIWTSAAGELF
V gene: TRBV25-1; CDR3 length: 12; J gene: TRBJ2-5; D gene: TRBD1; CDR3 protein: ASSGGQGHETQY
V gene: TRBV7-2; CDR3 length: 13; J gene: TRBJ1-6; D gene: .; CDR3 protein: ASSLVGGLGSPLH
V gene: TRBV13; CDR3 length: 10; J gene: TRBJ1-1; D gene: .; CDR3 protein: ASSLRQGIAF
V gene: TRBV7-9; CDR3 length: 14; J gene: TRBJ2-3; D gene: .; CDR3 protein: ASSGTGSGSTDTQY
V gene: TRBV7-3; CDR3 length: 11; J gene: TRBJ2-7; D gene: .; CDR3 protein: ASSPGGSDEQY
V gene: TRBV5-1; CDR3 length: 12; J gene: TRBJ1-1; D gene: TRBD1; CDR3 protein: ASSLGTGFTEAF
V gene: TRBV19; CDR3 length: 14; J gene: TRBJ2-7; D gene: TRBD2; CDR3 protein: ASSTPGLAGVYEQY
V gene: TRBV18; CDR3 length: 10; J gene: TRBJ2-7; D gene: .; CDR3 protein: ASSPGTYEQY
V gene: TRBV4-1; CDR3 length: 12; J gene: TRBJ1-2; D gene: TRBD1; CDR3 protein: ASSQDDRDYGYT
V gene: TRBV19; CDR3 length: 16; J gene: TRBJ2-3; D gene: TRBD2; CDR3 protein: ASSSRLAGGLSTDTQY
V gene: TRBV7-8; CDR3 length: 14; J gene: TRBJ2-3; D gene: .; CDR3 protein: ASSLAGGTRADTQY
V gene: TRBV4-1; CDR3 length: 12; J gene: TRBJ1-4; D gene: .; CDR3 protein: ASSQAQINEKLF
V gene: TRBV6-1; CDR3 length: 14; J gene: TRBJ2-2; D gene: TRBD1; CDR3 protein: ASRGQGAIETGELF
V gene: TRBV27; CDR3 length: 15; J gene: TRBJ1-5; D gene: TRBD1; CDR3 protein: ASSFGVFRTGELPQH
V gene: TRBV7-8; CDR3 length: 14; J gene: TRBJ2-7; D gene: .; CDR3 protein: ASSFRSGPLYYEQY
V gene: TRBV5-1; CDR3 length: 12; J gene: TRBJ2-1; D gene: .; CDR3 protein: ASSFSAVYNEQF
V gene: TRBV4-3; CDR3 length: 17; J gene: TRBJ1-2; D gene: .; CDR3 protein: ASSPDGLAAKAPPWGYT
V gene: TRBV27; CDR3 length: 12; J gene: TRBJ2-2; D gene: .; CDR3 protein: ASRELVGTGELF
V gene: TRBV5-1; CDR3 length: 13; J gene: TRBJ1-2; D gene: TRBD1; CDR3 protein: ASSIRDSTTSDYT
V gene: TRBV14; CDR3 length: 15; J gene: TRBJ1-1; D gene: .; CDR3 protein: ASSQDGTGRWNTEAF
V gene: TRBV7-8; CDR3 length: 15; J gene: TRBJ1-4; D gene: .; CDR3 protein: ASSLEQGRVVGEKLF
V gene: TRBV6-1; CDR3 length: 12; J gene: TRBJ1-4; D gene: TRBD1; CDR3 protein: ASSNRGLNEKLF
V gene: TRBV4-2; CDR3 length: 14; J gene: TRBJ1-1; D gene: .; CDR3 protein: ASSQDTWGAATEAF
V gene: TRBV7-9; CDR3 length: 13; J gene: TRBJ1-2; D gene: .; CDR3 protein: ASSSKTGSGSGYT
V gene: TRBV7-9; CDR3 length: 13; J gene: TRBJ2-7; D gene: TRBD1; CDR3 protein: ASSSDYRGRGEQY
V gene: TRBV7-2; CDR3 length: 12; J gene: TRBJ1-2; D gene: .; CDR3 protein: ASSLARTHYGYT
V gene: TRBV2; CDR3 length: 13; J gene: TRBJ1-5; D gene: .; CDR3 protein: ASERGDYSNQPQH